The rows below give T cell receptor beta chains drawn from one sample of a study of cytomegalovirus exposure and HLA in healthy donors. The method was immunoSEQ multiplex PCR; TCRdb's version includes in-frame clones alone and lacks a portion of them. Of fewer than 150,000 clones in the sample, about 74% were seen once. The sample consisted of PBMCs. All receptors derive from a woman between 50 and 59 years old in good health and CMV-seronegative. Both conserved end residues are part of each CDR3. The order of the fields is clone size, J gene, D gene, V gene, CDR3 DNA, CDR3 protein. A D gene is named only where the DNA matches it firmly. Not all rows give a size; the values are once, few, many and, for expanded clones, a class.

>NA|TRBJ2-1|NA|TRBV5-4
TGTGCCAGCAGCCGGTCGGCCAGGGGCGCGTTCAATGAGCAGTTCTTC
CASSRSARGAFNEQFF
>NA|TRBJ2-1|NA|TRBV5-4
TGTGCCAGCAGCTTGGTTGAGGAGCAGTTCTTC
CASSLVEEQFF
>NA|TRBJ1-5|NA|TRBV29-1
TGCAGCGTGGGGGACTATAGCAATCAGCCCCAGCATTTT
CSVGDYSNQPQHF
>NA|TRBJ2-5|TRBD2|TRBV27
TGTGCCAGCAGTTTAGCGCGGGGGGGCCACGAGACCCAGTACTTC
CASSLARGGHETQYF
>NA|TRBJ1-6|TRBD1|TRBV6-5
TGTGCCAGCAGCGACAGGGGCGGTTCACCCCTCCACTTT
CASSDRGGSPLHF
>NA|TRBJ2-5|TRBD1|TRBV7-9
TGTGCCAGCAGAACAGACAGGGGGCAAGAGACCCAGTACTTC
CASRTDRGQETQYF
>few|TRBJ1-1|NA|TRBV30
TGTGCCTGGGGAGACCGGGACACTGAAGCTTTCTTT
CAWGDRDTEAFF
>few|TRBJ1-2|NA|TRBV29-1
TGCAGCGTTGAAGGGTATGAGTATAGCTATGGCTACACCTTC
CSVEGYEYSYGYTF
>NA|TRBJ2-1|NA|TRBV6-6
TGTGCCAGCAGCGGGGGGCCCTACAATGAGCAGTTCTTC
CASSGGPYNEQFF
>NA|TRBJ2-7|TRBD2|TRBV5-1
TGCGCCAGCAGCTTGACAGGACCGGGGGGCTCCTACGAGCAGTACTTC
CASSLTGPGGSYEQYF
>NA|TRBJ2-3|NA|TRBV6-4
TGTGCCAGCAGTGAAGCGGGCACAGATACGCAGTATTTT
CASSEAGTDTQYF
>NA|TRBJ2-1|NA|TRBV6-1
TGTGCCAGCAATCGGCTAGCAGCCAATGAGCAGTTCTTC
CASNRLAANEQFF
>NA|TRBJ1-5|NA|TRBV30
TGTGCCTGGAGTGTACGTGAGTCCCAGCATTTT
CAWSVRESQHF
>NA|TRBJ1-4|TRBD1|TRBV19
TGTGCCAGTACCCAAACGCCGGGACAGGCCCGTGAAAAACTGTTTTTT
CASTQTPGQAREKLFF
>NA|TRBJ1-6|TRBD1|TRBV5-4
TGTGCCAGCAGCCTCCGGACAGGGGCCCTCCACTTT
CASSLRTGALHF
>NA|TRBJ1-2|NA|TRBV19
TGTGCCAGTAGTACGACATTTGACTATGGCTACACCTTC
CASSTTFDYGYTF
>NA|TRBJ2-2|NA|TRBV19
TGTGCCAGTAGTATAGCCCCCAGGGATGACACCGGGGAGCTGTTTTTT
CASSIAPRDDTGELFF